The 21 T cell receptor beta chains in this list originate from one sample, sequenced in a study of cytomegalovirus exposure and HLA in healthy donors. This table comes from immunoSEQ multiplex PCR, and its TCRdb copy is limited to in-frame clones, with some not included. This sample carries approximately 210,000 clones, 70% to 90% of them seen once, and the ten largest clones take about 2.7%. The sequenced sample consisted of PBMCs. The receptor set was obtained from a woman between 18 and 29 years old in good health and CMV-seronegative.

The CDR3 nucleotides are TGTGCCAGCAGCTTAGGGATCCGCGGGAGGGCCTACGAGCAGTACTTC. Protein sequence: CASSLGIRGRAYEQYF. The chain recombines TRBV7-9 with TRBJ2-7; 9 bases match TRBD2. Germline trimming cut 1 base from V and 2 bases from J; bases unmatched to any gene: 6. The CDR3 has 16 amino acids. Germline CDR1 SEHNR, CDR2 FQNEAQ (reference sequence).

V is TRBV4-3 and J is TRBJ1-4; tentative D call: TRBD1 (5 bases). The CDR3 totals 14 residues. Germline V lookup: CDR1 LGHNA, CDR2 YSLEER. The V and J ends lost 9 bases and 7 bases respectively, with 18 bases between them. CDR3 DNA: TGCGCCAGTTCCGTCGGGGGTCGGGGTGAAAAACTGTTTTTT. Translated, it gives CASSVGGRGEKLFF.

The J gene is TRBJ2-7, the V gene TRBV30; 7 bases are a match to TRBD1. Losses at the gene ends were 0 bases for V and 2 bases for J; bases not matched to a gene: 1. This CDR3 contains 13 residues. Germline V CDR1 and CDR2: GTSNPN, SVGIG (reference sequence). The CDR3 DNA follows: TGTGCCTGGAGTGTACAGGGGCCCTACGAGCAGTACTTC. Its translation: CAWSVQGPYEQYF.

The V call is TRBV4-1, the J call TRBJ2-7; 7 bases fit TRBD1. Germline lookup yields CDR1 MGHRA and CDR2 YSYEKL. This CDR3 is built from 15 residues. V dropped 5 bases and J dropped 4; count of bases not matched to a gene: 11. The CDR3 here is CASSNTGAASYEQYF. CDR3 sequence (DNA): TGCGCCAGCAGCAATACAGGGGCGGCCTCATACGAGCAGTACTTC.

The rearrangement links TRBV4-2 to TRBJ2-1; 8 bases fit TRBD2. CDR3 length equals 16 residues. V lost 0 bases and J lost 6; bases outside the gene matches: 7. Germline lookup yields CDR1 LGHNA and CDR2 YNFKEQ. The CDR3 here is CASSQEPGLALNEQFF. The CDR3 region has the DNA TGTGCCAGCAGCCAAGAACCCGGACTAGCCCTCAATGAGCAGTTCTTC.

The J gene is TRBJ2-3, the V gene TRBV7-8, with TRBD1 matching 9 bases. CDR1 is SGHVS, CDR2 FQNEAQ, per germline. V shed 1 base, J shed 14 bases, and the junction held 10 bases outside the gene matches. The CDR3 is 14 amino acids. DNA for the CDR3: TGTGCCAGCAGCTTAGAGGACAGGGGCATGGTGTGGTATTTT. Protein sequence: CASSLEDRGMVWYF.

Of note for this clone: At one end, the junction sequence differs from germline, possibly due to a read error. V usage is TRBV7-2 and J usage is TRBJ2-3, with 8 bases aligning to TRBD2. Germline CDR1 is SGHTA and CDR2 is FQGNSA. The CDR3 has 13 amino acids. The CDR3 DNA reads as TGTGCCAGCAGCCATGGCGTGCGGGAGGCCTGTCATTTT. Protein sequence: CASSHGVREACHF.

V gene TRBV19 combines with J gene TRBJ1-2, with TRBD1 identical over 8 bases. CDR3 length equals 14 residues. Trimming removed 7 bases from V and 4 bases from J; junction bases left unmatched: 8. Germline V lookup: CDR1 LNHDA, CDR2 SQIVND (reference sequence). CDR3 nucleotides: TGTGCCAGTACGACGACAGGGGCCGGCTATGGCTACACCTTC. Amino acids: CASTTTGAGYGYTF. Full variable domain (rest looked up from reference TRBV19 and TRBJ1-2): DGGITQSPKYLFRKEGQNVTLSCEQNLNHDAMYWYRQDPGQGLRLIYYSQIVNDFQKGDIAEGYSVSREKKESFPLTVTSAQKNPTAFYLCASTTTGAGYGYTFGSGTRLTVV.

The sample holds a few counts of this clone. This chain links TRBV18 with TRBJ1-3, with no clear D. The CDR3 has 16 amino acids. In germline, CDR1 is KGHSH, CDR2 LQKENI. V gave up 6 bases and J gave up 2 bases, with 17 bases separating them. CDR3 DNA: TGTGCCAGCTCCCTCAGGCTGAGCCTCCCTGGAAACACCATATATTTT. It specifies CASSLRLSLPGNTIYF.

The chain employs TRBV4-2 and TRBJ2-5, with 7 bases aligning to TRBD2. The CDR3 is 15 amino acids. The J segment lost 5 bases and the V segment lost 1 base, leaving 7 bases of the junction unmatched. Germline V gene sequence: CDR1 LGHNA, CDR2 YNFKEQ. CDR3: CASSQGAGEDETQYF. The CDR3 DNA follows: TGTGCCAGCAGCCAAGGTGCGGGAGAAGACGAGACCCAGTACTTC.

The CDR3 loop reads CASSSVGTGVYGYTF. For the CDR3, the DNA is TGTGCCAGCAGTTCCGTCGGGACAGGGGTCTATGGCTACACCTTC. The rearrangement links TRBV28 to TRBJ1-2; TRBD1 matches at 10 bases. CDR1 is MDHEN and CDR2 is SYDVKM in the germline V gene. The trim removed 4 bases at V and 4 bases at J, leaving 6 bases unmatched. The CDR3 runs 15 residues.

The J gene is TRBJ1-5, the V gene TRBV27; D is unresolved. This CDR3 is 14 amino acids long. The V and J ends lost 6 bases and 0 bases respectively, with 9 bases between them. CDR1 MNHEY and CDR2 SMNVEV come from the germline V gene (reference sequence). CDR3 nucleotide sequence: TGTGCCAGCAGGCTAGGAAATAGCAATCAGCCCCAGCATTTT. Amino acid sequence: CASRLGNSNQPQHF.

J is TRBJ1-1 and V is TRBV28, with unresolved D. V dropped 5 bases and J dropped 4 bases, with 8 bases sitting between them. CDR3 length equals 12 residues. In germline, CDR1 is MDHEN, CDR2 SYDVKM. The CDR3 here is CASSERVTEAFF. The CDR3 coding sequence is TGTGCCAGCAGTGAGAGGGTCACTGAAGCTTTCTTT.

This chain joins TRBV7-9 and TRBJ2-7, with D perhaps matching TRBD2 (5 bases). The V end lost 2 bases, the J end lost 3 bases, and 11 bases lay between the germline ends. Germline values: CDR1 SEHNR, CDR2 FQNEAQ (reference sequence). The CDR3 length is 14 residues. The CDR3 bases are TGTGCCAGCAGCTTAAACGAGGGAAACTACGAGCAGTACTTC. Translation gives CASSLNEGNYEQYF.

The chain combines TRBV10-1 with TRBJ2-1, with TRBD2 identical over 7 bases. CDR3 length: 18 amino acids. Germline CDR1 WNHNN, CDR2 SYGVQD (reference sequence). V lost 0 bases, J lost 8 bases, and 16 bases stayed unmatched. The CDR3 here is CASSESGSWTRIWDEQFF. CDR3 sequence (DNA): TGCGCCAGCAGTGAGTCAGGAAGTTGGACTAGGATTTGGGATGAGCAGTTCTTC.

The rearrangement links TRBV6-5 to TRBJ1-1; 11 bases fit TRBD1. The CDR3 covers 15 residues. V was clipped by 4 bases and J by 5 bases; unmatched bases: 6. CDR1 and CDR2 (germline): MNHEY, SVGAGI. The CDR3: CASSSGQGAGTEAFF. The CDR3 DNA follows: TGTGCCAGCAGTTCCGGACAGGGGGCCGGGACTGAAGCTTTCTTT.

The chain has TRBV5-1 and TRBJ2-5; 9 nucleotides agree with TRBD1. V trimming: 4 bases; J trimming: 7 bases; junction bases outside the gene matches: 8. CDR1 and CDR2 from the germline V gene are SGHRS and YFSETQ. This CDR3 comprises 14 residues. CDR3 sequence (DNA): TGCGCCAGCAGCGCCCGACAGGGGGGGTCGACCCAGTACTTC. This translates into CASSARQGGSTQYF.

The chain employs TRBV28 and TRBJ2-6, with 12 nucleotides matching TRBD1. The V gene end was trimmed by 4 bases and the J gene end by 2 bases; junction bases not matched to a gene: 9. This CDR3 has 19 residues. Germline assignment: CDR1 MDHEN and CDR2 SYDVKM. The DNA of the CDR3 is TGTGCCAGCAGTTACCGGGACAGGGGGCGGGAAACTGGGGCCAACGTCCTGACTTTC. This translates into CASSYRDRGRETGANVLTF.

The chain is built from TRBV18 and TRBJ2-1; TRBD2 matches at 11 bases. The germline V gene has CDR1 KGHSH and CDR2 LQKENI. J gave up 10 bases and V 3 bases, and 11 bases lay outside the gene matches. The CDR3 is made up of 16 amino acids. The CDR3 reads CASSPSLAGVIREQFF. The CDR3 nucleotides are TGTGCCAGCTCACCCTCACTAGCGGGAGTGATACGGGAGCAGTTCTTC. Filled out from reference TRBV18 and TRBJ2-1, the complete variable domain reads NAGVMQNPRHLVRRRGQEARLRCSPMKGHSHVYWYRQLPEEGLKFMVYLQKENIIDESGMPKERFSAEFPKEGPSILRIQQVVRGDSAAYFCASSPSLAGVIREQFFGPGTRLTVL.

V and J are TRBV2 and TRBJ2-7; perhaps TRBD2 as D (6 bases). Germline CDR1 and CDR2: SNHLY and FYNNEI. The CDR3 has 11 amino acids. Trimming removed 8 bases from V and 2 bases from J, with 7 bases in between. CDR3: CASSGAYEQYF. CDR3 sequence (DNA): TGTGCCAGCTCGGGGGCCTACGAGCAGTACTTC.

This clone was detected once. In nucleotides, the CDR3 is TGTGCCAGCAGTGTTCGACTAGCGGATTACAATGAGCAGTTCTTC. Amino acids: CASSVRLADYNEQFF. The chain recombines TRBV28 with TRBJ2-1; 9 bases map to TRBD2. Trimming cost V 5 bases and J 4 bases; bases outside gene matches: 6. The V gene's germline CDR1 is MDHEN and CDR2 SYDVKM. This CDR3 contains 15 residues.